Below, 13 T cell receptor beta chains from the same sample are listed, as sequenced in a study of OX40 agonist ivuxolimab in advanced cancers. TCRdb's copy holds only in-frame clones and misses some; the assay was immunoSEQ multiplex PCR. The top ten hold less than 55% of the sample, which has some 16,000 clones, roughly 72% seen once. Sample: CD4+ or CD8+ T cells sorted from blood, taken in a trial of the OX40 agonist ivuxolimab. The receptor source for this set is an adult with an advanced solid tumor such as melanoma, head and neck, liver or kidney cancer.

This rearrangement joins TRBV6-1 to TRBJ1-1, with unresolved D. V lost 3 bases and J 5 bases, leaving 13 bases between the germline ends. The germline V gene has CDR1 MNHNS and CDR2 SASEGT. The CDR3 spans 14 residues. The CDR3 DNA is TGTGCCAGCAGTGATCGGGCGCAGAGGACTGAAGCTTTCTTT. Its translation is CASSDRAQRTEAFF.

The V and J genes are TRBV7-9 and TRBJ2-2; D call uncertain. This CDR3 comprises 15 residues. Germline CDR1 reads SEHNR; CDR2 reads FQNEAQ (reference sequence). With 2 bases removed from V and 5 bases from J, the gap between germline ends came to 12 bases. CDR3 residues: CASSLSEPVTGELFF. The CDR3 DNA follows: TGTGCCAGCAGCTTATCCGAACCTGTGACCGGGGAGCTGTTTTTT.

This sequence joins TRBV6-6 and TRBJ2-7, with 8 bases matching TRBD2. V was clipped by 0 bases and J by 6 bases; unmatched bases: 7. The CDR3 length is 15 residues. Looked up from germline, CDR1 is MNHNY and CDR2 is SVGAGI (reference sequence). CDR3 amino acids: CASSYSGGGLLEQYF. The DNA of the CDR3 is TGTGCCAGCAGTTACTCTGGCGGGGGGCTCCTCGAGCAGTACTTC.

The rearrangement links TRBV4-3 to TRBJ2-3; no clear D. The CDR3 covers 16 residues. V gave up 0 bases and J gave up 6 bases, with 16 bases separating them. CDR1 and CDR2 (germline): LGHNA, YSLEER. DNA for the CDR3: TGCGCCAGCAGCCAAGATGGCCGCCCTGATCGCGATACGCAGTATTTT. Residues: CASSQDGRPDRDTQYF.

V and J are TRBV27 and TRBJ1-1; 7 bases match TRBD1. Germline V lookup: CDR1 MNHEY, CDR2 SMNVEV (reference sequence). The CDR3 contains 13 residues. V lost 7 bases and J lost 4; bases outside the gene matches: 6. The CDR3, as DNA: TGTGCCAGCAATTCACAGGGGAGCACTGAAGCTTTCTTT. Protein product: CASNSQGSTEAFF.

J is TRBJ2-6 and V is TRBV4-3; D gene unclear. V was clipped by 4 bases and J by 4 bases, with 11 bases between them. The CDR3 spans 15 residues. The germline V gene has CDR1 LGHNA and CDR2 YSLEER. Here the CDR3 reads CASSPDQYGANVLTF. In DNA form, the CDR3 reads TGCGCCAGCAGCCCAGATCAATACGGGGCCAACGTCCTGACTTTC.

The V call is TRBV7-8, the J call TRBJ2-2; D remains unclear. V was shortened by 6 bases and J by 4 bases, with 9 bases between the two germline ends. The CDR3 consists of 13 residues. CDR1 and CDR2 from the germline V gene are SGHVS and FQNEAQ. This CDR3 is CASRTKGTGELFF. The CDR3 region has the DNA TGTGCCAGCAGAACAAAGGGCACCGGGGAGCTGTTTTTT.

V gene TRBV14 combines with J gene TRBJ1-2, with TRBD1 as a possible D gene (5 bases). The CDR3 covers 15 residues. V lost 6 bases to trimming and J lost 8 bases, with 22 bases between them. CDR1 and CDR2 from the germline V gene are SGHDN and FVKESK. CDR3 residues: CASRSRTSPLEGYTF. The DNA for the CDR3 is TGTGCCAGCAGAAGTCGGACAAGTCCCCTTGAAGGCTACACCTTC.

The rearrangement uses TRBV5-1 and TRBJ2-1, with no clear D. The V gene lost 1 base and the J gene lost 8 bases, with 19 bases spanning the gap. Per germline, CDR1 SGHRS and CDR2 YFSETQ. This CDR3 is built from 16 residues. CDR3: CASSLNSALLSYEQFF. The DNA for the CDR3 is TGCGCCAGCAGCTTGAATTCTGCCTTACTTTCTTATGAGCAGTTCTTC.

This clone was seen a handful of times. V gene TRBV5-1 combines with J gene TRBJ2-3; 14 bases align to TRBD2. The V gene end was trimmed by 4 bases and the J gene end by 2 bases; junction bases not matched to a gene: 6. In germline, CDR1 is SGHRS, CDR2 YFSETQ. This CDR3 is 17 amino acids long. The CDR3 region has the DNA TGCGCCAGCAGCGCGGGACTAGCGGGAGTGTCCACAGATACGCAGTATTTT. Translating it yields CASSAGLAGVSTDTQYF.

The chain links TRBV4-3 to TRBJ2-7, with D perhaps assigned TRBD1 or TRBD2 (5 bases each). Germline CDR1 is LGHNA and CDR2 is YSLEER. Trimming pared 0 bases from V and 3 bases from J, leaving 12 bases between. The CDR3 sequence is 15 residues long. The CDR3 DNA reads as TGCGCCAGCAGCCAAGATCGGACGGGGCACTACGAGCAGTACTTC. It encodes CASSQDRTGHYEQYF.

This clone is medium-sized (0.01 to 0.1%) by share. The chain carries TRBV6-6 and TRBJ1-1; D gene unclear. V lost 6 bases and J lost 4, with 18 bases in between. In germline, CDR1 is MNHNY, CDR2 SVGAGI (reference sequence). The CDR3 extends over 15 amino acids. CDR3 region: CASRPRPELITEAFF. The CDR3 bases are TGTGCCAGCAGACCGCGTCCAGAGCTTATCACTGAAGCTTTCTTT.

This clone has a handful of counts. The CDR3 is CAISEAASGRYEQYF. The DNA for the CDR3 is TGTGCCATCAGTGAGGCGGCTAGCGGGAGATACGAGCAGTACTTC. The chain carries TRBV10-3 and TRBJ2-7; TRBD2 aligns across 10 bases. The V segment lost 2 bases and the J segment 4 bases; nucleotides outside the gene matches: 5. The V gene's germline CDR1 is ENHRY and CDR2 SYGVKD. The CDR3 is 15 residues long.